The 22 T cell receptor beta chains below come from one sample, sequenced in a study of monozygotic twins with inflammatory bowel disease (dated 2019 in TCRdb). Receptor libraries were prepared by 5' RACE. This sample was sequenced with an Illumina HiSeq 2500. One entry per CDR3 protein sequence results from the TCRdb reprocessing of the reads, with DNA left out. The record for this sample contains around 450,000 distinct CDR3 sequences. In total, the top ten clones hold roughly 2.2% of the sample. What was sequenced was blood. The origin of the receptors is a human donor with ulcerative colitis or Crohn's disease, or a healthy co-twin of an affected twin (not recorded which).

V usage is TRBV6-5 and J usage is TRBJ1-2; TCRdb reports TRBD1, a call that lacks DNA to check it against. There are 13 residues in the CDR3. Germline CDR1 and CDR2: MNHEY and SVGAGI. The CDR3 sequence is CASSYLSSYGYTF.

The J gene is TRBJ2-1, the V gene TRBV15; lacking DNA, the TRBD2 call made by TCRdb goes unchecked. CDR1 and CDR2 from the germline V gene are LNHNV and YYDKDF (reference sequence). The CDR3 spans 15 residues. The chain's CDR3 is CATSRRQGGEWEQFF.

The rearrangement links TRBV29-1 to TRBJ1-2; lacking DNA, the TRBD1 call made by TCRdb goes unchecked. Per the germline V gene, CDR1 is SQVTM and CDR2 is ANQGSEA. The CDR3 length is 14 residues. CDR3 protein: CSVVRGALNYGYTF.

The chain employs TRBV27 and TRBJ1-1; TCRdb's D call of TRBD1 is untestable without DNA. CDR1 and CDR2 (germline): MNHEY, SMNVEV (reference sequence). The CDR3 sequence is 19 residues long. The CDR3 spells CASKPWDRGLGLMNTEAFF.

The chain joins TRBV6-6 to TRBJ2-7; lacking DNA, the TRBD1 call made by TCRdb goes unchecked. This CDR3 region has 14 residues. Germline lookup yields CDR1 MNHNY and CDR2 SVGAGI (reference sequence). The CDR3 sequence: CASRDRRGVYEQYF.

J is TRBJ2-3 and V is TRBV9; TCRdb selects TRBD1, and the lack of DNA leaves this call unchecked. Germline values: CDR1 SGDLS, CDR2 YYNGEE. CDR3 length equals 15 residues. CDR3 protein: CASSVGGPRGDTQYF. Supplemented by reference TRBV9 and TRBJ2-3, the full variable domain reads DSGVTQTPKHLITATGQRVTLRCSPRSGDLSVYWYQQSLDQGLQFLIQYYNGEERAKGNILERFSAQQFPDLHSELNLSSLELGDSALYFCASSVGGPRGDTQYFGPGTRLTVL.

The chain recombines TRBV27 with TRBJ1-5; no DNA is available, so the TRBD1 call from TCRdb remains unchecked. The germline gives CDR1 MNHEY, CDR2 SMNVEV (reference sequence). The CDR3 totals 14 residues. The CDR3 sequence is CASSNTWGNQPQHF.

This chain joins TRBV10-3 and TRBJ2-5. In germline, CDR1 is ENHRY, CDR2 SYGVKD. CDR3 length equals 12 residues. CDR3 in amino acids: CAISGGYQTQYF.

This sequence joins TRBV4-3 and TRBJ2-7; TCRdb proposes TRBD2, but this gene call is untestable without DNA. Germline lookup yields CDR1 LGHNA and CDR2 YSLEER. This CDR3 has 16 amino acids. CDR3 region: CASSQQLAGGSYEQYF.

The chain is built from TRBV11-1 and TRBJ2-3; TCRdb's D call, TRBD1, is unchecked because there is no DNA. The CDR3 is 19 amino acids. The V gene's germline CDR1 is SGHAT and CDR2 FQDESV (reference sequence). CDR3 region: CASSLGGGRVIYRTDTQYF.

V is TRBV7-2 and J is TRBJ2-1; lacking DNA, the TRBD2 call made by TCRdb goes unchecked. The CDR3 runs 14 residues. From germline, CDR1 is SGHTA and CDR2 FQGNSA. The chain's CDR3 is CASITGTSGGEQFF.

The chain uses TRBV5-6 and TRBJ2-1; the TCRdb D gene call, TRBD2, has no DNA to confirm it. This CDR3 has 16 amino acids. Germline CDR1 is SGHDT and CDR2 is YYEEEE. The CDR3 sequence is CASSLISGTGYNEQFF.

Here the CDR3 reads CASSLGPYNSPLHF. This chain uses TRBV12-3 or TRBV12-4 with TRBJ1-6. The CDR3 covers 14 residues.

This CDR3 is CASSLIPDSTDTQYF. The rearrangement links TRBV27 to TRBJ2-3. CDR1 MNHEY and CDR2 SMNVEV come from the germline V gene (reference sequence). The CDR3 spans 15 residues.

The V and J genes are TRBV7-2 and TRBJ2-1; without DNA, the TCRdb call of TRBD2 cannot be checked. Germline CDR1 SGHTA, CDR2 FQGNSA. This CDR3 region has 15 residues. The CDR3 reads CATTGASGSYNEQFF.

The rearrangement links TRBV11-2 to TRBJ1-1. Germline-derived CDR1 and CDR2 are SGHAT and FQNNGV. This CDR3 is built from 17 residues. This CDR3 reads CASSYTGQEGWYTEAFF.

J is TRBJ1-1 and V is TRBV6-2 or TRBV6-3; the D call from TCRdb, TRBD1, cannot be confirmed without DNA. CDR1 and CDR2 from the germline V gene are MNHEY and SVGEGT. The CDR3 runs to 16 residues. The CDR3: CASRDDRGSMNTEAFF.

The chain links TRBV30 to TRBJ2-3; TCRdb designates TRBD2, a call that cannot be tested without DNA. Germline-derived CDR1 and CDR2 are GTSNPN and SVGIG (reference sequence). The CDR3 is 12 residues long. The CDR3 region is CAGTSGGDTQYF.

V gene TRBV27 combines with J gene TRBJ2-5; the TCRdb D gene call, TRBD2, has no DNA to confirm it. CDR1 is MNHEY and CDR2 is SMNVEV in the germline V gene (reference sequence). This CDR3 is built from 14 residues. This chain's CDR3 is CASSFRPGGETQYF.

This chain uses TRBV20-1 with TRBJ2-1; TCRdb names TRBD2, which stays unverified in the absence of DNA. Germline V gene sequence: CDR1 DFQATT, CDR2 SNEGSKA (reference sequence). The CDR3 length is 14 residues. The CDR3 protein is CSARDLAGVYEQFF.

The V call is TRBV5-1, the J call TRBJ1-6. The length of the CDR3 is 14 residues. CDR1 is SGHRS and CDR2 is YFSETQ in the germline V gene. CDR3 amino acids: CASSLRPDNSPLHF.

The chain employs TRBV2 and TRBJ1-5. Germline values: CDR1 SNHLY, CDR2 FYNNEI. This CDR3 spans 13 amino acids. This CDR3 is CASSNSGNQPQHF.